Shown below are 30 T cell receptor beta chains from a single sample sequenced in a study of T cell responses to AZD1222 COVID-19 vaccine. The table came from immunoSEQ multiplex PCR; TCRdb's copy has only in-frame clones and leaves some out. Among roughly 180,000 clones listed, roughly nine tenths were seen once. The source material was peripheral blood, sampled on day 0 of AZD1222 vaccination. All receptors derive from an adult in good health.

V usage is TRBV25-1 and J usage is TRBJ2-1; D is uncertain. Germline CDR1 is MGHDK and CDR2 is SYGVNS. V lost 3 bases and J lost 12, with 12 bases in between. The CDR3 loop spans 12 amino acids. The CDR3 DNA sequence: TGTGCCAGCAGTGATAGTACAGCCCCGCAGTTCTTC. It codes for CASSDSTAPQFF.

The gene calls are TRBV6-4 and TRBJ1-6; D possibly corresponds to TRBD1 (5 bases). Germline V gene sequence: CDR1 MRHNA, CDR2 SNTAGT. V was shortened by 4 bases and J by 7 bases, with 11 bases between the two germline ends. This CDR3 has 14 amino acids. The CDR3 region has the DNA TGTGCCAGCAGTGTCGGGACGGGGAATTCACCCCTCCACTTT. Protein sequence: CASSVGTGNSPLHF.

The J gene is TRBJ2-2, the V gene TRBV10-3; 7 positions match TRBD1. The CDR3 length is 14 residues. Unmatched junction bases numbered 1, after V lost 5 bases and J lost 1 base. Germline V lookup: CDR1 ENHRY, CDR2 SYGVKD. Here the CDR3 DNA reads TGTGCCATCAGTAGGGACAGGAACACCGGGGAGCTGTTTTTT. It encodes CAISRDRNTGELFF.

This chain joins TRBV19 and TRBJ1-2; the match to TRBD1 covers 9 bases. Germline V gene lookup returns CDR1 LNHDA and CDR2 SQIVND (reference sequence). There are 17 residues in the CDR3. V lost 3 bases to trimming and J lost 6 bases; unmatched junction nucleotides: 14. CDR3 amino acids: CASSIRGTGYVGNGYTF. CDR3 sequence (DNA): TGTGCCAGTAGTATTAGAGGGACAGGGTACGTTGGAAATGGCTACACCTTC.

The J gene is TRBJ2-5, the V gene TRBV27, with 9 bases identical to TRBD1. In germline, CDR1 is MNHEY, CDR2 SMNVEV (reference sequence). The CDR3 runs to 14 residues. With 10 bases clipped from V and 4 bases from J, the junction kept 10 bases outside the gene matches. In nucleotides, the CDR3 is TGTGCCACCTCAGGGACAGGGTGGGGAGAGACCCAGTACTTC. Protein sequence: CATSGTGWGETQYF.

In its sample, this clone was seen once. CDR3 in amino acids: CASSQEPSGSEQFF. Here the CDR3 DNA reads TGCGCCAGCAGCCAAGAGCCCAGCGGCTCTGAGCAGTTCTTC. V is TRBV4-1 and J is TRBJ2-1; tentative D call: TRBD2 (5 bases). The CDR3 is 14 residues long. V lost 0 bases, J lost 9 bases, and 12 bases lay in between. Germline CDR1 reads MGHRA; CDR2 reads YSYEKL.

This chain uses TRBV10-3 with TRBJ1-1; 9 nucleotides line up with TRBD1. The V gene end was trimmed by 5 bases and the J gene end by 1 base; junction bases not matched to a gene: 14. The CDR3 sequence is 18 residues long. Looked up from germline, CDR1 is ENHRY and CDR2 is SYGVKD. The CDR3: CAISQYGTGSIGNTEAFF. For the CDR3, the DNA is TGTGCCATCAGTCAATACGGGACAGGGAGTATAGGGAACACTGAAGCTTTCTTT.

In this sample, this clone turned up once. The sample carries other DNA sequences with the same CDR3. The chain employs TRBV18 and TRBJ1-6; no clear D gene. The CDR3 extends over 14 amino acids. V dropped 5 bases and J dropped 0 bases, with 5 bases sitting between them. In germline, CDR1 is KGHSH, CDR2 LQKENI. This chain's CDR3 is CASSRDSYNSPLHF. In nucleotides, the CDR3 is TGTGCCAGCTCAAGGGACTCCTATAATTCACCCCTCCACTTT. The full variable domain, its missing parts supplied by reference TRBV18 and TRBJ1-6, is NAGVMQNPRHLVRRRGQEARLRCSPMKGHSHVYWYRQLPEEGLKFMVYLQKENIIDESGMPKERFSAEFPKEGPSILRIQQVVRGDSAAYFCASSRDSYNSPLHFGNGTRLTVT.

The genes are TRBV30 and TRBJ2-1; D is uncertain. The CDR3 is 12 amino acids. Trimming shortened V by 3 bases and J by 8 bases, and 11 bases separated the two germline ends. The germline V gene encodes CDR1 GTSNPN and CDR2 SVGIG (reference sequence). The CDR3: CAWSSRGDEQFF. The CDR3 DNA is TGTGCCTGGAGCTCACGTGGGGATGAGCAGTTCTTC. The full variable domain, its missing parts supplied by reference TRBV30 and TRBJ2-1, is SQTIHQWPATLVQPVGSPLSLECTVEGTSNPNLYWYRQAAGRGLQLLFYSVGIGQISSEVPQNLSASRPQDRQFILSSKKLLLSDSGFYLCAWSSRGDEQFFGPGTRLTVL.

CDR3 bases: TGTGCCAGCAGCCAAACCGGCCCAGGGACCAACACTGAAGCTTTCTTT. It encodes CASSQTGPGTNTEAFF. The V call is TRBV16, the J call TRBJ1-1; D is perhaps TRBD1 (5 bases). The CDR3 spans 16 residues. Germline assignment: CDR1 KGHSY and CDR2 FQNENV. Trimming took off 2 bases at V and 2 bases at J, with 15 bases between the two ends.

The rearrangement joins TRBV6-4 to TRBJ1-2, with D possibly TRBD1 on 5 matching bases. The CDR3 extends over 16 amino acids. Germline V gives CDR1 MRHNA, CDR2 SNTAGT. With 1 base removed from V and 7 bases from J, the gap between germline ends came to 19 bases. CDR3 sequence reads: CASSDWEAGGARGYTF. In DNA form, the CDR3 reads TGTGCCAGCAGTGACTGGGAGGCAGGTGGGGCGCGTGGCTACACCTTC.

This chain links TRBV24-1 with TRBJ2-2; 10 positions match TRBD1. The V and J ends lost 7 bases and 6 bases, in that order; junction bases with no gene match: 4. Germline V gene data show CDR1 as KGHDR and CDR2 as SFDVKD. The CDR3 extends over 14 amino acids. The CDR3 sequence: CATRGQGRAGELFF. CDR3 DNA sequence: TGTGCCACCAGGGGACAGGGGAGGGCCGGGGAGCTGTTTTTT.

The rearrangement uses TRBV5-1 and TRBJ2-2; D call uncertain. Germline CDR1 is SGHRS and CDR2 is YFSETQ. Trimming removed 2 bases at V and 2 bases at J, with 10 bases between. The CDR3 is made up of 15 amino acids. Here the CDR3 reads CASSLWQLNTGELFF. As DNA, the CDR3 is TGCGCCAGCAGCTTATGGCAGTTAAACACCGGGGAGCTGTTTTTT.

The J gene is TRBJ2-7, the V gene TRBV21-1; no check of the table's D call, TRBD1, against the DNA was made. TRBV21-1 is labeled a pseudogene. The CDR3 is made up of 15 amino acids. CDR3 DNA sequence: TGTGCCAGCAGCAAAAATGGAATCGCCAGGGGTAAGCAGTACTTC. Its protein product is CASSKNGIARGKQYF.

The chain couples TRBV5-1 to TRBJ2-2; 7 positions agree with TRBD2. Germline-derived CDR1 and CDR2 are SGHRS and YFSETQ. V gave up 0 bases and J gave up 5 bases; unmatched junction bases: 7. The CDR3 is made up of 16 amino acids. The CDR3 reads CASSLVPGGRTGELFF. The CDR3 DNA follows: TGCGCCAGCAGCTTGGTGCCGGGAGGTCGTACCGGGGAGCTGTTTTTT.

The CDR3 loop is CASSLAGRGKGTEAFF. The CDR3 coding sequence is TGTGCCAGCAGCTTAGCTGGCAGGGGGAAAGGTACTGAAGCTTTCTTT. The rearrangement joins TRBV7-9 to TRBJ1-1, with TRBD1 identical over 7 bases. V lost 0 bases, J lost 5 bases, and 9 bases stayed unmatched. Germline CDR1 and CDR2: SEHNR and FQNEAQ (reference sequence). The CDR3 contains 16 residues.

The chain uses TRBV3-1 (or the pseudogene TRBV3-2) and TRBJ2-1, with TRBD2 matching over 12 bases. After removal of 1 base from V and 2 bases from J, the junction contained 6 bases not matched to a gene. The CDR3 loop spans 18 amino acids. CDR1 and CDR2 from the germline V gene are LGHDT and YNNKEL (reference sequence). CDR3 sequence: CASSQGTSGIWTYNEQFF. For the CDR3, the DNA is TGTGCCAGCAGCCAAGGGACTAGCGGGATTTGGACCTACAATGAGCAGTTCTTC.

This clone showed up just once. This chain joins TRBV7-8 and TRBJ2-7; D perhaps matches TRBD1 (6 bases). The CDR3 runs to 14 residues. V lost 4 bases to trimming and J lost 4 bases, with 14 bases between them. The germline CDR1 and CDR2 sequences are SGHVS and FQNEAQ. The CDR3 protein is CASSSSGALYEQYF. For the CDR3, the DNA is TGTGCCAGCAGCTCTTCAGGGGCGCTTTACGAGCAGTACTTC.

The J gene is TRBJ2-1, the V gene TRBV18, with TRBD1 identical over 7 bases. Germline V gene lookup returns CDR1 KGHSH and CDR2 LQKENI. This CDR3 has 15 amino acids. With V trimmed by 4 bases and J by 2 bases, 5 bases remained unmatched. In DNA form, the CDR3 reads TGTGCCAGCTCACTAGACAGGGTGACCTACAATGAGCAGTTCTTC. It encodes CASSLDRVTYNEQFF.

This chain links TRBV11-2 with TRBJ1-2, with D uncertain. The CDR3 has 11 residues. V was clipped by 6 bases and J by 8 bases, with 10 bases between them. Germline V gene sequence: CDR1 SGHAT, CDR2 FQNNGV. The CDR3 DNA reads TGTGCCAGCAGGGAGATGGGGGGCTACACCTTC. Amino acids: CASREMGGYTF.

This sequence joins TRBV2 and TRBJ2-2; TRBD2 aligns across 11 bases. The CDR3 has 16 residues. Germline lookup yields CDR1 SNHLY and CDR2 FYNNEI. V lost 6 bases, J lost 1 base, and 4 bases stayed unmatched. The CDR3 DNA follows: TGTGCCAGCAGGGGAGGACTAGCGGGGAACACCGGGGAGCTGTTTTTT. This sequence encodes CASRGGLAGNTGELFF.

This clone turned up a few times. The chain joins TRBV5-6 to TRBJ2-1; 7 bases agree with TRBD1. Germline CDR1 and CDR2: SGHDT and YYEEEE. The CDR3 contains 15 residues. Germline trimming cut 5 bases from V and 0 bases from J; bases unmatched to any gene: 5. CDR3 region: CASRPGQASYNEQFF. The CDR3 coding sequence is TGTGCCAGCAGACCCGGACAGGCCTCCTACAATGAGCAGTTCTTC.

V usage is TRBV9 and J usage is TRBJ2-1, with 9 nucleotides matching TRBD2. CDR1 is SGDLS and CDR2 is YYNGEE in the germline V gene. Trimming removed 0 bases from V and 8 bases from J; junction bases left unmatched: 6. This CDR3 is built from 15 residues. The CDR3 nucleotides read TGTGCCAGCAGCGTAGCAGCGGGAGGTGGCGATGAGCAGTTCTTC. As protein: CASSVAAGGGDEQFF.

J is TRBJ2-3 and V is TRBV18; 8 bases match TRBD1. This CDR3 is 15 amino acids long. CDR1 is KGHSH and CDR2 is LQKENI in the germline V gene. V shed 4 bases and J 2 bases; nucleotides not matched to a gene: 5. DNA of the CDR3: TGTGCCAGCTCACTCCGGACAGGGCACACAGATACGCAGTATTTT. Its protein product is CASSLRTGHTDTQYF.

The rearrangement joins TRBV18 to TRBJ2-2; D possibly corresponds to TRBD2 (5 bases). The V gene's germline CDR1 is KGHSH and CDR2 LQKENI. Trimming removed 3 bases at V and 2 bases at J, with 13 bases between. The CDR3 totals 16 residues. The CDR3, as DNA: TGTGCCAGCTCACCGGGGATGCGGGTTAACACCGGGGAGCTGTTTTTT. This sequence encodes CASSPGMRVNTGELFF.

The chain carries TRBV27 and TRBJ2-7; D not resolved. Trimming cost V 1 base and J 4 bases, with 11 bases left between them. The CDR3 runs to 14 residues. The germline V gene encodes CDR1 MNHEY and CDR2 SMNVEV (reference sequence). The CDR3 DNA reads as TGTGCCAGCAGTTTATTCATGTTATCATACGAGCAGTACTTC. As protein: CASSLFMLSYEQYF.

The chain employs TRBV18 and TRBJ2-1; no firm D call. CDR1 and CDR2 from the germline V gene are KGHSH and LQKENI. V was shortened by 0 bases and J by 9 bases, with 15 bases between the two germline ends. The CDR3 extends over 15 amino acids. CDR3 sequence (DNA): TGTGCCAGCTCACCACCCAAGGCTAGTAGAAGTGAGCAGTTCTTC. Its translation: CASSPPKASRSEQFF.

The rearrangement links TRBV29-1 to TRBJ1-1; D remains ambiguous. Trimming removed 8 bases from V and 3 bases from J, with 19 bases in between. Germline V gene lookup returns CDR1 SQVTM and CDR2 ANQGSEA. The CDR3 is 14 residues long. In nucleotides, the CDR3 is TGCAGCATAAAGGGCGGCAGCACATACACTGAAGCTTTCTTT. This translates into CSIKGGSTYTEAFF.

The CDR3 sequence: CATSDYRVSGYTF. The DNA for the CDR3 is TGTGCCACCAGTGATTACAGGGTATCTGGCTACACCTTC. The rearrangement links TRBV24-1 to TRBJ1-2; tentative D call: TRBD1 (6 bases). This CDR3 region has 13 residues. The V gene lost 2 bases and the J gene lost 7 bases, with 10 bases spanning the gap. CDR1 and CDR2 (germline): KGHDR, SFDVKD.

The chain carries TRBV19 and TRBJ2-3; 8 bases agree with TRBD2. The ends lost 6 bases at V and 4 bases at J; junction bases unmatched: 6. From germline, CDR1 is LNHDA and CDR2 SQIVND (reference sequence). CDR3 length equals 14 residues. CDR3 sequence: CASRAGGVPDTQYF. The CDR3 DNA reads TGTGCCAGTAGGGCCGGGGGGGTCCCAGATACGCAGTATTTT.